What follows are 12 T cell receptor beta chains derived from one specimen sequenced in a study of T cell repertoires in aging, cancer and after chemotherapy. Rearranged V-D-J TRB sequences were amplified with a mixed TRB-A/B primer pool. TCRdb used MiXCR to reprocess the multiplex PCR reads, holding one entry per CDR3 protein. This sample has more than 8,000 distinct CDR3 sequences, with about 30% found just once. The template was genomic DNA from peripheral blood, not RNA. Sequenced input: blood. These receptors came from a human donor in good health.

This clonotype turned up a few times. CDR3 in amino acids: CASSEVGAGELFF. The CDR3 coding sequence is TGTGCCAGCAGTGAAGTGGGGGCCGGGGAGCTGTTTTTT. The chain employs TRBV6-1 and TRBJ2-2; perhaps D is TRBD1 or TRBD2 (5 bases each). Trimming removed 1 base from V and 6 bases from J, with 6 bases in between. Germline CDR1 MNHNS, CDR2 SASEGT. CDR3 length: 13 amino acids.

The rearrangement uses TRBV19 and TRBJ1-3, with 7 bases fitting TRBD1. The junction had 4 bases not matched to a gene; V was cut back by 5 bases and J by 0 bases. The CDR3 loop spans 15 amino acids. Germline lookup yields CDR1 LNHDA and CDR2 SQIVND (reference sequence). The CDR3 protein is CASSLRTGSGNTIYF. CDR3 bases: TGTGCCAGTAGTTTGCGGACAGGCTCTGGAAACACCATATATTTT.

In its sample, this clonotype was seen once. The rearrangement uses TRBV19 and TRBJ2-7, with TRBD2 as a possible D gene (6 bases). CDR3 length: 14 amino acids. Germline V gives CDR1 LNHDA, CDR2 SQIVND (reference sequence). V lost 5 bases, J lost 0 bases, and 11 bases lay in between. The CDR3 DNA follows: TGTGCCAGTAGTTACGGAGGGAGCTCCTACGAGCAGTACTTC. As protein: CASSYGGSSYEQYF.

This chain connects TRBV20-1 to TRBJ2-7; D is uncertain. From germline, CDR1 is DFQATT and CDR2 SNEGSKA (reference sequence). The CDR3 has 13 residues. Deletions cut 4 bases from V and 0 bases from J, with 10 bases between. CDR3 region: CSAIDGSSYEQYF. The DNA of the CDR3 is TGCAGTGCTATCGACGGCAGCTCCTACGAGCAGTACTTC.

This rearrangement joins TRBV28 to TRBJ1-6; TRBD1 is a possible D gene (5 bases). This CDR3 is built from 15 residues. Trimming removed 5 bases at V and 9 bases at J, with 17 bases between. CDR1 and CDR2 (germline): MDHEN, SYDVKM. CDR3 region: CASSPTLGGGSPLHF. CDR3 in DNA: TGTGCCAGCAGTCCTACTCTTGGGGGAGGTTCACCCCTCCACTTT.

This clonotype was counted once. The CDR3 region has the DNA TGTGCTAGTGGTTTGTCGCTGGGGTACAATGAGCAGTTCTTC. Translated: CASGLSLGYNEQFF. This chain uses TRBV12-5 with TRBJ2-1; D not resolved. This CDR3 contains 14 residues. CDR1 is LGHNT, CDR2 FRNRAP, per germline. V was cut by 2 bases and J by 4 bases, with 9 bases left in between.

The V gene is TRBV20-1, the J gene TRBJ1-5; D uncertain. This CDR3 is 13 amino acids long. Germline CDR1 reads DFQATT; CDR2 reads SNEGSKA (reference sequence). Trimming took off 5 bases at V and 1 base at J, with 9 bases between the two ends. For the CDR3, the DNA is TGCAGTGCTCGGAGGTTCAGCAATCAGCCCCAGCATTTT. Translation gives CSARRFSNQPQHF.

This clonotype was observed a handful of times. The chain recombines TRBV12-3 or TRBV12-4 with TRBJ1-2, with TRBD1 matching over 8 bases. Germline trimming cut 6 bases from V and 2 bases from J; bases unmatched to any gene: 5. This CDR3 is 14 amino acids long. CDR3 nucleotide sequence: TGTGCCAGCAGGCCCGCAGGGGGCAACTATGGCTACACCTTC. Amino acids: CASRPAGGNYGYTF.

A few counts support this clonotype. The chain has TRBV5-7 and TRBJ1-5; 10 nucleotides agree with TRBD1. TRBV5-7 is labeled an ORF, and its function is uncertain. The CDR3 is made up of 14 amino acids. Trimming cost V 4 bases and J 5 bases; bases outside gene matches: 3. DNA for the CDR3: TGTGCCAGCAGCATCGGGACAGGGGATCAGCCCCAGCATTTT. Residues: CASSIGTGDQPQHF.

V usage is TRBV28 and J usage is TRBJ2-4; D may be TRBD1 or TRBD2 (5 bases each). The germline V gene has CDR1 MDHEN and CDR2 SYDVKM. The CDR3 is 16 amino acids. Trimming took off 1 base at V and 0 bases at J, with 10 bases between the two ends. The CDR3 region has the DNA TGTGCCAGCAGTTTATCCCCAGGGAGAGCCAAAAACATTCAGTACTTC. Translation: CASSLSPGRAKNIQYF.

This clonotype was seen only a few times. The chain carries TRBV19 and TRBJ2-1; 7 bases line up with TRBD2. Germline V lookup: CDR1 LNHDA, CDR2 SQIVND (reference sequence). The CDR3 totals 15 residues. V was clipped by 10 bases and J by 0 bases; unmatched bases: 9. CDR3 DNA sequence: TGTGCCACCTCCCGGGTAGCGGGCTCCTACAATGAGCAGTTCTTC. Protein product: CATSRVAGSYNEQFF.

The chain has TRBV20-1 and TRBJ2-5, with 11 positions matching TRBD2. Germline V CDR1 and CDR2: DFQATT, SNEGSKA (reference sequence). The CDR3 contains 14 residues. J was trimmed by 1 base and V by 4 bases; bases with no gene match: 2. The CDR3 DNA follows: TGCAGTGCTACGGGACTAGCGGCCCAAGAGACCCAGTACTTC. Translation: CSATGLAAQETQYF.